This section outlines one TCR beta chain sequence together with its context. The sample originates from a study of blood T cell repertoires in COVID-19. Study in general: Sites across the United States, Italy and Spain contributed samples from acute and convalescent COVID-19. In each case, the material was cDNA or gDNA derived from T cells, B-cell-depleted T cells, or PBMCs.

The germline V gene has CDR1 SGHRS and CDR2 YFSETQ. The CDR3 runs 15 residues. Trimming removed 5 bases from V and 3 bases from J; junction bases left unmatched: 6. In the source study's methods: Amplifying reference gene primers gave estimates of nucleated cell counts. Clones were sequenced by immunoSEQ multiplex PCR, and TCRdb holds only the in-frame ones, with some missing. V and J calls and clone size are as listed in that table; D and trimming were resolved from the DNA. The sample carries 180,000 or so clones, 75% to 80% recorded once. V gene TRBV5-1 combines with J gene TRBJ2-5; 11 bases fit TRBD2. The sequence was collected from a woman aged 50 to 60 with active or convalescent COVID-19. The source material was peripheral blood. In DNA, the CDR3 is TGCGCCAGCAGTAATAGCGGGGGGGCCGAAGAGACCCAGTACTTC. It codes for CASSNSGGAEETQYF.